This entry describes one TCR beta chain. The clone's antigen remains unknown. Base qualities are missing; no much larger clone stands one base away. In total, fewer than 750 healthy bone marrow donors made up the cohort. All cohort members were sampled while nominally healthy, although unrecorded immune exposures were likely present. The donor was CMV seropositive and was included in the group of 289 seropositive cohort members. A peripheral blood sample was provided by each donor, and peripheral blood mononuclear cells were used for TCR beta sequencing. Genomic DNA extraction from the blood cell samples was performed with the Qiagen DNeasy Blood Extraction Kit. The data belong to a study of cytomegalovirus exposure and HLA in healthy donors (TCRdb year 2017). Regarding the complete study: An earlier analysis of approximately 600 of the donors reported about 290 Gb of sequence data and 117 million unique TCR beta sequences from 150 million to 200 million T cells. In an earlier analysis of 587 of the donors, high-throughput TCR beta sequencing was used to judge whether each TCR beta V gene segment behaved as functional or pseudogenic. Along with the roughly 700-subject first cohort, a separate validation cohort of more than 90 different subjects was used. Of the roughly 400 genotyped donors, over 70% fell in the genetic ancestry cluster associated with self-reported Caucasian donors. On average, roughly 240,000 unique TCR beta nucleotide sequences were sequenced per donor among 398 genotyped donors of the cohort, with about 19% of those sequences being non-productive. Every discovery cohort repertoire had been produced on one sequencing platform. The number of typed donors differed by locus: roughly 629-640 for A, B, C, DRB1 and DQB1; 500 to 550 for DQA1; approximately 610 for DPA1; and around 490 for DPB1. Roughly 300 gigabases of sequencing data and 80 million or so unique TCR sequences were included in an early release covering several hundred HLA-typed donors. The later analysis used no new phenotypic data to find candidate immune exposures, relying instead on TCR beta sequences and their occurrence across donors. Donor age, sex, ethnicity and CMV serostatus were collected together with the repertoire data. Class I and class II HLA loci were covered by the typing at four-digit resolution. A later genetic analysis took genome-wide SNP genotypes for about 55% of the 666 donors and used that subset as a discovery cohort. The study profiled the T cell repertoires of more than 500 subjects by immunosequencing and related them to cytomegalovirus serostatus. A later analysis re-analyzed previously published TCR beta repertoires from roughly 690 donors and added high-resolution HLA genotyping to study TCR occurrence patterns. About five DR-DQ haplotypes were treated as single units for association and clustering because of strong linkage in the cohort. High-throughput TCR immunosequencing, statistical association of individual TCRs with disease status, and machine learning were combined to predict cytomegalovirus infection status. The study was designed to test whether signatures of past pathogen exposure could be identified by cataloging public T cell receptors. What the authors observed across the whole study: Most TCR sequences were observed very rarely across donors, whereas some public TCRs were present in many individuals. In a later analysis, several top co-occurrence clusters were reported to appear linked to parvovirus B19, influenza, CMV and Epstein-Barr virus. Because counts were too low, about 15 rarely observed V segments, including chromosome 9 orphons, were left out of the earlier analysis of approximately 580 of the donors. A further reported finding was that TCR beta sequences accurately predicted the HLA-A and HLA-B alleles for most subjects in the first cohort. At a false discovery rate of 0.05, a later analysis linked about 16,000 TCR beta sequences to specific HLA alleles. Cytomegalovirus status was reported to be diagnosed by the classifier with high specificity and sensitivity in both the original and validation cohorts. Compared with equally common non-associated chains, HLA-associated TCR beta chains in a later analysis were more clonally expanded and had lower generation probabilities. Immune exposure information for the cohort was limited to CMV serostatus. When HLA alleles, especially DR and DQ, strongly co-occurred, attributing TCR associations to individual alleles was difficult. In a later analysis, the rate of TCR association differed among HLA loci, with DRB1 alleles having the most associated TCRs and HLA-C alleles having the fewest. Because the 87-base-pair reads could not distinguish some IMGT-functional V segments, including TRBV6-2 and TRBV6-3, those segments were excluded. In an earlier analysis of more than 450 of the donors, most TCR beta V segments were observed in productive rearrangements about 87% or about 30% of the time, broadly matching IMGT annotations. Because HLA typing was missing for some donors at each locus, association tests included only the typed subset. According to a later genetic analysis, donors in an Asian-associated ancestry cluster had fewer N-insertions in productive TCRs than the roughly 670-donor mean. A later genetic analysis associated a missense DCLRE1C variant with V-gene and J-gene trimming of TCR beta chains, and an independent cohort replicated the association. Sequencing depth was assumed to be roughly uniform across donors in the presence/absence analyses, though that assumption may not hold. In vitro tests confirmed that a few of the cytomegalovirus-associated TCR beta chains recognize cytomegalovirus antigens. Most CMV-associated TCR beta chains appeared to be HLA-restricted in a later analysis, and the HLA associations seemed to be driven largely by CMV exposure. Correlated functional status among segregating V segments might be attributable to linkage disequilibrium, but an unknown experimental factor could not be ruled out. The authors suggested that the approach could potentially be extended to other disease states and immunological phenotypes. A total of fewer than 200 TCR beta chains were listed by the study as associated with cytomegalovirus. In this cohort, only TCR beta chains were sequenced, and detectable features were limited by the absence of alpha or paired-chain data. A group of highly shared sequence variants was considered likely to be a technical artifact of the sequencing pipeline.

The library was made by the immunoSEQ multiplex PCR assay. A mixture of 60 forward primers for TCR Vbeta segments and 13 reverse primers for TCR Jbeta segments was used in the multiplex PCR. Amplification of the CDR3 region of rearranged TCR beta genes was performed with a multiplex PCR assay on genomic DNA. Amplified TCR beta libraries were sequenced as 87-base-pair reads on the Illumina HiSeq System. Concerning the study's data processing: A later analysis counted about 80 million unique TCR beta chains across the 550 to 700 repertoires, and some 11 million of these chains were shared by at least two donors. Raw reads were error-corrected and collapsed into unique sequences by a nearest-neighbor algorithm in which closely related sequences were merged to remove PCR and sequencing errors. Alignment of CDR3 sequences to IMGT reference sequences was used to assign V, D and J gene segments. For a sequence to be retained, a match of at least six nucleotides to both a V gene segment and a J gene segment was required. Rearrangements were classified as productive when the CDR3 lacked stop codons and remained in frame with V and J, and all other rearrangements were classified as non-productive. CDR3 was defined according to IMGT convention as the region running from the second conserved V-encoded cysteine to the conserved J-encoded phenylalanine. Sequences without an unambiguous match to a single V gene segment were excluded from the earlier analysis of about 600 of the donors. An earlier analysis of fewer than 750 of the donors called V segments functional above 56.7% productive rearrangements and segregating when the between-donor standard deviation exceeded 5%. A statistical classification framework was developed to diagnose cytomegalovirus status using the catalog of TCR beta chain sequences. A later analysis assigned V and J genes by comparing TCR nucleotide sequences with IMGT/GENE-DB human TR gene sequences. Using the TCRdist pipeline, a later analysis assigned CDR3 sequences along with most-parsimonious VDJ recombination scenarios. In a later analysis, each TCR beta chain was defined by its CDR3 amino acid sequence together with its V-gene family, and reads lacking a unique V-gene family were excluded. To address suspected cross-contamination and a sequencing artifact, a later analysis removed under 600 highly shared, low-generation-probability nucleotide sequences. For each public chain, a later analysis derived a clonal expansion index from normalized ranks of inferred template counts within each repertoire. In a later analysis, generation probabilities were computed with a VDJ recombination model fitted to out-of-frame rearrangements, and the resulting probabilities were checked against IGoR. A later analysis scored TCR-TCR, TCR-HLA and TCR-CMV co-occurrence with hypergeometric tests, applying a repertoire-size bias correction to TCR pairs. To estimate false discovery rates, a later analysis permuted the HLA or CMV assignments 20 times. In a later analysis, co-occurring TCRs were grouped with DBSCAN, and TCRdist sequence similarity was added when clustering was performed within HLA-allele-positive subsets. Co-occurrence clustering excluded repertoires with fewer than 30,000 or more than 120,000 public chains, plus five with anomalous nucleotide sharing. This is the immuneACCESS table as TCRdb keeps it, with only in-frame sequences that have V and J called. A part of the clones is gone; compared with another copy, unresolved V genes explain less than half, and the rest is unexplained. The V and J calls and clone size are taken from that table; D and trimming were inferred from the DNA. Here the sample has about 97,000 clones; about 81% occur a single time. More than 4.5% of the sample belongs to the ten largest clones.

The germline V gene (reference sequence) gives CDR1 as SGHKS and CDR2 as YYEKEE. V is pruned by 5 bases and J by 8 bases, leaving 11 bases of the junction without a gene match. Inclusive of the bounding cysteine and phenylalanine, the CDR3 is 14 residues long. Only CDR3 DNA is held: 42 bases, read in frame from base 1. This TCR was recovered from a man between 35 and 55 years old in good health and CMV-seropositive. The rearrangement joined TRBV5-5 to TRBJ1-2; TRBD1 aligns with 8 central bases. Sequenced sample: PBMCs. The CDR3 protein is CASRRGQAPDGYTF. The sequenced DNA: TGTGCCAGCAGGAGGGGACAGGCCCCCGACGGCTACACCTTC.